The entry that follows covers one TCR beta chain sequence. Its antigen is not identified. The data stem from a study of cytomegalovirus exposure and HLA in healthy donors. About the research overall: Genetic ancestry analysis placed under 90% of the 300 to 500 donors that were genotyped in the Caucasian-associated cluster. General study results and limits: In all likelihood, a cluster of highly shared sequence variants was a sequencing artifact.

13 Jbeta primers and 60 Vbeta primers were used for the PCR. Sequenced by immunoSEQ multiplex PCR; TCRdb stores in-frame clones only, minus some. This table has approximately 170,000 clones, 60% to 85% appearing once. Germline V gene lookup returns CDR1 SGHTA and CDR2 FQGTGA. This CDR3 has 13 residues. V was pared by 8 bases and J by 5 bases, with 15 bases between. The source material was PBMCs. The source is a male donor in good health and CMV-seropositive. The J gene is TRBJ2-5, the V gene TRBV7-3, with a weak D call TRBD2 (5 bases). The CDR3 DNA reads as TGTGCCAGCGGGTCGACCGGCGGGGAGACCCAGTACTTC. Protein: CASGSTGGETQYF.